A single sample is the source of the 6 T cell receptor beta chains below, sequenced in a study of T cell repertoires and HLA-DP antigens. These receptors have no known antigen. The repertoire was sequenced with immunoSEQ multiplex PCR; TCRdb's copy has only in-frame clones and lacks some. This sample has about 73,000 clones, with roughly 78% found just once. The sample taken for sequencing was CD4+ T cells from PBMCs. These TCRs come from a man in his fifties or sixties in good health and CMV-seronegative.

To note about this clone: An end of the junction differs from the germline gene, which may be a read error. The chain uses TRBV5-1 and TRBJ2-5, with D uncertain. This CDR3 is 12 amino acids long. Germline loops: CDR1 SGHRS, CDR2 YFSETQ. The CDR3 region is CASSLSVETQYF. The CDR3 bases are TGTGCCAGCAGCTTGTCTGTGGAGACCCAGTACTTC. Full variable domain (rest looked up from reference TRBV5-1 and TRBJ2-5): KAGVTQTPRYLIKTRGQQVTLSCSPISGHRSVSWYQQTPGQGLQFLFEYFSETQRNKGNFPGRFSGRQFSNSRSEMNVSTLELGDSALYLCASSLSVETQYFGPGTRLLVL.

The gene calls are TRBV30 and TRBJ1-4; no firm D call. The CDR3 covers 12 residues. Per the germline V gene, CDR1 is GTSNPN and CDR2 is SVGIG (reference sequence). Trimming stripped 6 bases from V and 8 bases from J, with 13 bases between. The CDR3 nucleotides are TGTGCCTGCAGGACGCAGCCAGAAAAACTGTTTTTT. It is translated as CACRTQPEKLFF. The entire variable domain, with the rest obtained from reference TRBV30 and TRBJ1-4, is as follows: SQTIHQWPATLVQPVGSPLSLECTVEGTSNPNLYWYRQAAGRGLQLLFYSVGIGQISSEVPQNLSASRPQDRQFILSSKKLLLSDSGFYLCACRTQPEKLFFGSGTQLSVL.

The chain carries TRBV6-5 and TRBJ1-5; TRBD1 aligns across 7 bases. V dropped 0 bases and J dropped 7; count of bases not matched to a gene: 3. This CDR3 is built from 14 residues. The germline gives CDR1 MNHEY, CDR2 SVGAGI. CDR3 in DNA: TGTGCCAGCAGTTACTCGCAGGGGGACCAGCCCCAGCATTTT. The encoded protein is CASSYSQGDQPQHF.

V is TRBV11-2 and J is TRBJ1-1; 7 bases line up with TRBD1. The CDR3 has 15 amino acids. CDR1 SGHAT and CDR2 FQNNGV come from the germline V gene. With V trimmed by 4 bases and J by 5 bases, 10 bases remained unmatched. In nucleotides, the CDR3 is TGTGCCAGCAGCTGGGGACCAACAGGGGAGACTGAAGCTTTCTTT. Translation gives CASSWGPTGETEAFF.

The gene calls are TRBV14 and TRBJ1-6, with TRBD1 matching over 11 bases. Germline V gene data show CDR1 as SGHDN and CDR2 as FVKESK. Trimming cost V 5 bases and J 7 bases; bases outside gene matches: 1. The CDR3 spans 14 residues. The CDR3 coding sequence is TGTGCCAGCAGCTGGGACAGGGGGAATTCACCCCTCCACTTT. Translating gives CASSWDRGNSPLHF.

The chain couples TRBV7-2 to TRBJ2-3, with D tentatively TRBD1 or TRBD2 (5 bases each). This CDR3 is 16 amino acids long. CDR1 and CDR2 (germline): SGHTA, FQGNSA. V gave up 1 base and J gave up 1 base, with 12 bases separating them. CDR3 DNA sequence: TGTGCCAGCAGCTTAGAAGGGAGAGGGGGCACAGATACGCAGTATTTT. Translating gives CASSLEGRGGTDTQYF.